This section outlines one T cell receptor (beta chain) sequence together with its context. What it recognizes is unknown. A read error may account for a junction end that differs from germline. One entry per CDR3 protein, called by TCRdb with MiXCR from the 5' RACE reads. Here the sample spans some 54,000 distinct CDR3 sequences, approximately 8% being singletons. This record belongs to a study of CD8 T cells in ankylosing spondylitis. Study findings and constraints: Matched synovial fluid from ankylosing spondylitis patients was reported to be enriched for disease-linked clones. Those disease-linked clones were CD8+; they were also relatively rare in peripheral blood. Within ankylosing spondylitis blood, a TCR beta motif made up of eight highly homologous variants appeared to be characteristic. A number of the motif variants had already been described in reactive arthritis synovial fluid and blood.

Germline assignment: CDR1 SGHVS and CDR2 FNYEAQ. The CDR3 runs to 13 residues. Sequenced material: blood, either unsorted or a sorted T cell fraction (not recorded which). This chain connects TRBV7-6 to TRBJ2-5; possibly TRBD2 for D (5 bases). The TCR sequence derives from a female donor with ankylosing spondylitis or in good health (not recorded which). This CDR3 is CTSSLAQQETQYF. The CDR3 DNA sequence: TGTACCAGCAGCTTAGCGCAACAAGAGACCCAGTACTTC.